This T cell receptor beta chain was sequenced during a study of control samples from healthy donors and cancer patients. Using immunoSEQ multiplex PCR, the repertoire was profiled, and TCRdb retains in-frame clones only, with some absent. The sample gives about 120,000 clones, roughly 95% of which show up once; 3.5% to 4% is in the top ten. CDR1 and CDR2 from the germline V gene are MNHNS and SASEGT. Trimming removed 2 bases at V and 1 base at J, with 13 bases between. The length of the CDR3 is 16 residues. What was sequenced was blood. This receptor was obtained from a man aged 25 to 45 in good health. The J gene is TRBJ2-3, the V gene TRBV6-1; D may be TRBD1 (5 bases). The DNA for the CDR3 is TGTGCCAGCAGTGAACCCAGGGCTCGAGGCACAGATACGCAGTATTTT. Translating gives CASSEPRARGTDTQYF.